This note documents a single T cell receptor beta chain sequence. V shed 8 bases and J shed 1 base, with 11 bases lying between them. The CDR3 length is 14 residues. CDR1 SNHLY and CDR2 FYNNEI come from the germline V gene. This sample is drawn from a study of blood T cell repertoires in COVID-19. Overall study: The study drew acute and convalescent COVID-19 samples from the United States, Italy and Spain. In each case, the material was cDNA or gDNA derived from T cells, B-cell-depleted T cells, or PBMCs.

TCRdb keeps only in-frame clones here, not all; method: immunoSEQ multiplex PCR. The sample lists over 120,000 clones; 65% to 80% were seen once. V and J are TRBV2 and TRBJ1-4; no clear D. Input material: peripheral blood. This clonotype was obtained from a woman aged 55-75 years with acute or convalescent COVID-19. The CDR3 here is CASLWRQTNEKLFF. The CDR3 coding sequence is TGTGCCAGCCTTTGGAGGCAAACTAATGAAAAACTGTTTTTT.